These T cell receptor beta chains were read from a single sample in a study of T cell responses to AZD1222 COVID-19 vaccine. Clones were read by immunoSEQ multiplex PCR, and TCRdb kept only the in-frame ones, dropping some. This sample yields about 110,000 clones, of which roughly 90% are seen a single time; roughly 14% belongs to the top ten. The sequencing used peripheral blood, collected 28 days after the second AZD1222 dose. The receptors originated from an adult who received the AZD1222 COVID-19 vaccine. Both conserved end residues are part of each CDR3. A D gene is named only where the DNA matches it firmly. The size field is filled for only some rows; it gives once, few, many or a size class.

j_gene	d_gene	v_gene	abundance	CDR3aa	CDR3nt
TRBJ2-3	NA	TRBV19	once	CASSPRDSRTDTQYF	TGTGCCAGTAGTCCCCGTGATAGTCGCACAGATACGCAGTATTTT
TRBJ1-2	NA	TRBV11-3	NA	CASSASGGFGSNYGYTF	TGTGCCAGCAGCGCAAGTGGGGGTTTTGGGTCTAACTATGGCTACACCTTC
TRBJ1-2	NA	TRBV13	NA	CASSLGGRGYTF	TGTGCCAGCAGCTTAGGCGGAAGGGGCTACACCTTC
TRBJ1-1	NA	TRBV7-9	few	CASTRVDTEAFF	TGTGCCTCGACCCGCGTTGACACTGAAGCTTTCTTT
TRBJ1-1	TRBD1	TRBV27	NA	CASNRGDRDNTEAFF	TGTGCCAGCAATCGCGGGGACAGGGACAACACTGAAGCTTTCTTT
TRBJ2-6	TRBD2	TRBV7-8	once	CASSFLGEGSGANVLTF	TGTGCCAGCAGCTTTCTAGGGGAGGGCTCTGGGGCCAACGTCCTGACTTTC
TRBJ1-2	TRBD1	TRBV25-1	NA	CASSEYPDRGHGYTF	TGTGCCAGCAGTGAATATCCCGACAGGGGGCATGGCTACACCTTC
TRBJ1-2	NA	TRBV28	NA	CASLSGRRGSYGYTF	TGTGCCAGCCTTTCCGGGAGACGGGGGAGCTATGGCTACACCTTC
TRBJ1-3	NA	TRBV5-6	many	CASSRKDSGRNTIYF	TGTGCCAGCAGCAGAAAAGACAGCGGTCGAAACACCATATATTTT
TRBJ1-2	NA	TRBV2	once	CASSVAAGIYTF	TGTGCCAGCAGTGTTGCCGCTGGTATCTACACCTTC
TRBJ1-3	NA	TRBV7-4	NA	CASSYRGEVARTVESGNTIYF	TGTGCCAGCAGTTATAGGGGCGAAGTGGCGCGAACGGTGGAATCTGGAAACACCATATATTTT
TRBJ2-5	TRBD2	TRBV3-1/TRBV3-2	NA	CASSAGLAGGGKTQYF	TGTGCCAGCAGCGCCGGACTAGCGGGGGGCGGGAAGACCCAGTACTTC
TRBJ1-5	TRBD1	TRBV30	NA	CAWAQGVRQPQHF	TGTGCCTGGGCCCAGGGGGTCCGGCAGCCCCAGCATTTT
TRBJ1-1	NA	TRBV2	NA	CASSEQGKNTEAFF	TGTGCCAGCAGTGAACAGGGGAAGAACACTGAAGCTTTCTTT
TRBJ1-5	NA	TRBV29-1	once	CSVLDTLGQPQHF	TGCAGCGTGCTGGACACTTTAGGACAGCCCCAGCATTTT
TRBJ1-4	NA	TRBV23-1	NA	CATGGRVNEKLFF	TGCGCCACCGGGGGCAGGGTAAATGAAAAACTGTTTTTT
TRBJ2-6	NA	TRBV2	NA	CASVPGLSGANVLTF	TGTGCCAGTGTACCAGGACTTTCTGGGGCCAACGTCCTGACTTTC
TRBJ2-1	TRBD2	TRBV19	NA	CASSIGILAGEQFF	TGTGCCAGTAGTATAGGTATCCTAGCGGGCGAGCAGTTCTTC
TRBJ1-2	TRBD1	TRBV11-2	NA	CASSSNRGSSYGYTF	TGTGCCAGCAGCTCGAACAGGGGATCAAGCTATGGCTACACCTTC
TRBJ1-2	TRBD1	TRBV18	NA	CASSPGQDYGYTF	TGTGCCAGCTCACCGGGACAGGACTATGGCTACACCTTC
TRBJ2-6	NA	TRBV2	NA	CASRGISRKAGANVLTF	TGTGCCAGCAGGGGGATTAGCAGGAAGGCCGGGGCCAACGTCCTGACTTTC
TRBJ2-3	TRBD2	TRBV29-1	NA	CSVESGGFGDTQYF	TGCAGCGTTGAAAGCGGGGGCTTCGGGGATACGCAGTATTTT
TRBJ1-3	NA	TRBV19	NA	CASSIRGPPSGNTIYF	TGTGCCAGTAGTATAAGGGGCCCCCCCTCTGGAAACACCATATATTTT
TRBJ1-2	TRBD1	TRBV4-1	NA	CASSQGTGQGPFNYGYTF	TGCGCCAGCAGCCAAGGCACCGGACAGGGCCCTTTTAACTATGGCTACACCTTC
TRBJ2-7	NA	TRBV7-9	NA	CASSHVTAIPEQYF	TGTGCCAGCAGCCACGTGACGGCTATCCCCGAGCAGTACTTC
TRBJ1-2	TRBD1	TRBV3-1/TRBV3-2	NA	CASSQFTGAANYGYTF	TGTGCCAGCAGCCAATTCACAGGGGCAGCTAACTATGGCTACACCTTC
TRBJ1-2	NA	TRBV10-3	NA	CAISDRDLGYTF	TGTGCCATCAGTGATAGGGATCTTGGCTACACCTTC